A single sample is the source of the 10 T cell receptor beta chains below, sequenced in a study of PD-1 blockade in classical Hodgkin lymphoma. Documented time point: cycle 4 day 1 (C4D1), after around six weeks of nivolumab. All patients relapsed after autologous stem cell transplantation, and brentuximab vedotin exposure varied. Using immunoSEQ multiplex PCR, the repertoire was profiled, and TCRdb retains in-frame clones only, with some absent. The sample consists of tens of thousands of clones, around 80% of them appearing once. The sequenced sample was peripheral blood mononuclear cells (PBMCs), obtained before the fourth cycle of nivolumab. Receptors were obtained from a human donor with classical Hodgkin lymphoma.

This clone was seen a single time. DNA of the CDR3: TGTGCCAGCAGCCGCGGGACAGGGTGGCACTATGGCTACACCTTC. Its protein product is CASSRGTGWHYGYTF. V is TRBV5-6 and J is TRBJ1-2, with TRBD1 matching over 9 bases. Germline lookup yields CDR1 SGHDT and CDR2 YYEEEE. V shed 4 bases, J shed 3 bases, and the junction held 7 bases outside the gene matches. The CDR3 has 15 amino acids.

The V call is TRBV5-6, the J call TRBJ2-1; D not resolved. Germline V CDR1 and CDR2: SGHDT, YYEEEE. CDR3 length equals 14 residues. V was clipped by 1 base and J by 8 bases, with 13 bases between them. As DNA, the CDR3 is TGTGCCAGCAGCTTGCCCCACGGTGGAGATGAGCAGTTCTTC. As protein: CASSLPHGGDEQFF.

The chain combines TRBV19 with TRBJ2-3; D not resolved. Trimming removed 8 bases from V and 1 base from J, with 1 base in between. The germline gives CDR1 LNHDA, CDR2 SQIVND (reference sequence). The CDR3 runs 10 residues. CDR3 sequence reads: CASGTDTQYF. In DNA form, the CDR3 reads TGTGCCAGTGGCACAGATACGCAGTATTTT.

The gene calls are TRBV19 and TRBJ2-5; 15 bases map to TRBD2. V lost 5 bases and J lost 3; bases outside the gene matches: 1. The CDR3 covers 15 residues. Germline values: CDR1 LNHDA, CDR2 SQIVND (reference sequence). CDR3 sequence (DNA): TGTGCCAGTAGTCGGACTAGCGGGGGGGAAGAGACCCAGTACTTC. Residues: CASSRTSGGEETQYF.

V usage is TRBV6-5 and J usage is TRBJ2-2; 9 nucleotides agree with TRBD1. The germline gives CDR1 MNHEY, CDR2 SVGAGI. After removal of 6 bases from V and 7 bases from J, the junction contained 9 bases not matched to a gene. There are 15 residues in the CDR3. The CDR3 DNA is TGTGCCAGCAGGGATTTGGACAGGGGAAGCGGGGAGCTGTTTTTT. Its translation: CASRDLDRGSGELFF.

The CDR3 DNA is TGTGCCAGCAGCTTAGAAGGAGAGACCCAGTACTTC. Amino acid sequence: CASSLEGETQYF. The chain links TRBV11-3 to TRBJ2-5, with no clear D. This CDR3 contains 12 residues. The germline CDR1 and CDR2 sequences are SGHNT and YENEEA. Trimming removed 0 bases at V and 4 bases at J, with 3 bases between.

The chain is built from TRBV13 and TRBJ2-7; 10 bases are a match to TRBD1. The junction had 15 bases not matched to a gene; V was cut back by 5 bases and J by 2 bases. There are 18 residues in the CDR3. CDR1 and CDR2 from the germline V gene are PRHDT and FYEKMQ (reference sequence). CDR3 protein: CASSQIAPGTGVPYEQYF. The CDR3, as DNA: TGTGCCAGCAGCCAAATTGCCCCTGGGACAGGGGTTCCCTACGAGCAGTACTTC.

The chain employs TRBV27 and TRBJ2-2; D uncertain. Germline assignment: CDR1 MNHEY and CDR2 SMNVEV (reference sequence). CDR3 size: 13 residues. V was cut by 6 bases and J by 7 bases, with 12 bases left in between. In nucleotides, the CDR3 is TGTGCCAGCAGAAGGGTGGGCGGCGGGGAGCTGTTTTTT. It codes for CASRRVGGGELFF.

This clone was seen only a few times. This chain joins TRBV9 and TRBJ2-5, with a tentative D call TRBD1 (6 bases). Trimming stripped 0 bases from V and 3 bases from J, with 18 bases between. This CDR3 spans 17 amino acids. In germline, CDR1 is SGDLS, CDR2 YYNGEE. The CDR3 sequence: CASSVDSGRGIKETQYF. CDR3 coding DNA: TGTGCCAGCAGCGTAGATTCGGGTAGGGGGATCAAAGAGACCCAGTACTTC.

The genes are TRBV5-6 and TRBJ1-1; D unclear. V gave up 0 bases and J gave up 6 bases, with 9 bases separating them. This CDR3 region has 13 residues. Germline V lookup: CDR1 SGHDT, CDR2 YYEEEE. The CDR3, as DNA: TGTGCCAGCAGCTTGGACGGGTACCCTGAAGCTTTCTTT. Protein sequence: CASSLDGYPEAFF.